These 13 T cell receptor beta chains share one sample of origin, sequenced in a study of blood T cell repertoires in COVID-19 (dated by TCRdb to about 2020). The library came from the immunoSEQ multiplex PCR assay. In TCRdb, the immuneACCESS table is reduced to in-frame sequences with V and J assigned. These tables do not hold every clone; where another copy was compared, an unresolved V gene accounts for under half, and the others remain unexplained. This sample has 200,000 to 250,000 clones in its table, and 85% to 90% of those were observed once. The ten top clones hold 3.5% of the sample. The sample comprised PBMCs or T cells enriched from blood (not recorded which). These receptors were obtained from a woman in her late teens or twenties in a cohort exposed to, infected with or recovered from COVID-19 (not recorded which).

The J gene is TRBJ1-2, the V gene TRBV10-2, with 7 bases lining up with TRBD1. The length of the CDR3 is 14 residues. Germline V gene data show CDR1 as WSHSY and CDR2 as SAAADI. With V trimmed by 2 bases and J by 2 bases, 2 bases remained unmatched. CDR3 sequence: CASSETGANYGYTF. In nucleotides, the CDR3 is TGCGCCAGCAGTGAGACAGGGGCAAACTATGGCTACACCTTC.

J is TRBJ2-1 and V is TRBV6-5, with a weak D call TRBD2 (7 bases). This CDR3 spans 15 amino acids. V shed 4 bases and J shed 5 bases, with 15 bases lying between them. Germline V lookup: CDR1 MNHEY, CDR2 SVGAGI. This chain's CDR3 is CASSLTRGGDNEQFF. The CDR3 DNA reads as TGTGCCAGCAGTTTGACTAGGGGGGGGGACAATGAGCAGTTCTTC.

This chain connects TRBV2 to TRBJ2-7; the match to TRBD1 covers 7 bases. J gave up 3 bases and V 9 bases, and 8 bases lay outside the gene matches. In germline, CDR1 is SNHLY, CDR2 FYNNEI. This CDR3 has 13 residues. CDR3 amino acids: CASGQASVYEQYF. The CDR3 DNA follows: TGTGCCAGTGGACAGGCTTCGGTCTACGAGCAGTACTTC. Combining the CDR3 with reference TRBV2 and TRBJ2-7 gives the whole variable domain EPEVTQTPSHQVTQMGQEVILRCVPISNHLYFYWYRQILGQKVEFLVSFYNNEISEKSEIFDDQFSVERPDGSNFTLKIRSTKLEDSAMYFCASGQASVYEQYFGPGTRLTVT.

This clone was seen just once. Here the CDR3 DNA reads TGTGCCAGCAGTTCCCCCGGGACAGGGACAGGCTACACCTTC. Its translation: CASSSPGTGTGYTF. The chain is built from TRBV27 and TRBJ1-2; 9 bases map to TRBD1. The CDR3 runs to 14 residues. Germline CDR1 is MNHEY and CDR2 is SMNVEV (reference sequence). V dropped 4 bases and J dropped 8; count of bases not matched to a gene: 8.

The V gene is TRBV19, the J gene TRBJ1-5, with a possible D match to TRBD1 (6 bases). This CDR3 is 17 amino acids long. Trimming removed 4 bases from V and 3 bases from J, with 19 bases in between. CDR1 LNHDA and CDR2 SQIVND come from the germline V gene (reference sequence). CDR3 sequence reads: CASSNLQGTLHNQPQHF. As DNA, the CDR3 is TGTGCCAGTAGTAACTTACAGGGAACCCTACACAATCAGCCCCAGCATTTT.

The V gene is TRBV5-1, the J gene TRBJ2-7; 7 positions match TRBD2. V shed 3 bases, J shed 4 bases, and the junction held 7 bases outside the gene matches. Germline CDR1 SGHRS, CDR2 YFSETQ. This CDR3 has 14 amino acids. CDR3 DNA sequence: TGCGCCAGCAGCTCGGGGAGGGCCGAATACGAGCAGTACTTC. Translation: CASSSGRAEYEQYF. The full variable domain, completed using reference TRBV5-1 and TRBJ2-7, is KAGVTQTPRYLIKTRGQQVTLSCSPISGHRSVSWYQQTPGQGLQFLFEYFSETQRNKGNFPGRFSGRQFSNSRSEMNVSTLELGDSALYLCASSSGRAEYEQYFGPGTRLTVT.

The chain recombines TRBV21-1 with TRBJ1-1; TRBD1, the D gene given by the table, was not confirmed from the DNA. TRBV21-1 is noted as a pseudogene. This CDR3 contains 14 residues. CDR3: CASSKGTANTEAFF. The CDR3 DNA sequence: TGTGCCAGCAGCAAAGGTACAGCGAACACTGAAGCTTTCTTT.

V gene TRBV5-4 combines with J gene TRBJ1-1; possibly TRBD1 for D (6 bases). CDR1 is SGHNT, CDR2 YYREEE, per germline (reference sequence). Trimming took 5 bases from V and 4 from J, leaving 15 bases between them. CDR3 size: 14 residues. CDR3 sequence (DNA): TGTGCCAGCAGATTACAGGGTAGTAGCACTGAAGCTTTCTTT. This gives the protein CASRLQGSSTEAFF.

The chain has TRBV19 and TRBJ1-1; D possibly corresponds to TRBD1 (6 bases). Germline V gives CDR1 LNHDA, CDR2 SQIVND (reference sequence). V lost 7 bases and J 3 bases, leaving 18 bases between the germline ends. This CDR3 is built from 15 residues. The CDR3 DNA reads TGTGCCAGTACCCCCACCGGGACATCCTACACTGAAGCTTTCTTT. Amino acids: CASTPTGTSYTEAFF.

The J gene is TRBJ2-1, the V gene TRBV3-1 (or the pseudogene TRBV3-2); TRBD1 matches 8 bases. Germline values: CDR1 LGHDT, CDR2 YNNKEL (reference sequence). The junction had 7 bases not matched to a gene; V was cut back by 2 bases and J by 7 bases. The CDR3 consists of 15 residues. CDR3 loop: CASSQPQGAWNEQFF. In nucleotides, the CDR3 is TGTGCCAGCAGCCAACCGCAGGGGGCATGGAATGAGCAGTTCTTC.

The chain carries TRBV28 and TRBJ1-6, with D perhaps matching TRBD1 (6 bases). V lost 5 bases, J lost 10 bases, and 21 bases lay in between. The CDR3 covers 16 residues. Germline loops: CDR1 MDHEN, CDR2 SYDVKM. CDR3 sequence (DNA): TGTGCCAGCAGTCCCCGGGGGGGGGCCCTAGGGTCACCCCTCCACTTT. Its protein product is CASSPRGGALGSPLHF.

The chain uses TRBV6-4 and TRBJ1-1, with TRBD1 as a possible D gene (6 bases). Germline assignment: CDR1 MRHNA and CDR2 SNTAGT. The CDR3 extends over 14 amino acids. Deletions cut 6 bases from V and 2 bases from J, with 13 bases between. As DNA, the CDR3 is TGTGCCAGCAGGGGGGACAATGGAAACACTGAAGCTTTCTTT. Protein: CASRGDNGNTEAFF.

This rearrangement joins TRBV6-5 to TRBJ1-2, with D unclear. The CDR3 loop spans 14 amino acids. In germline, CDR1 is MNHEY, CDR2 SVGAGI. Trimming stripped 2 bases from V and 6 bases from J, with 13 bases between. This CDR3 reads CASSYIRGEDGYTF. The CDR3 nucleotides read TGTGCCAGCAGTTACATCCGGGGAGAAGATGGCTACACCTTC.